This T cell receptor beta chain was recorded in a study of shared clonotypes between healthy human individuals. Findings and caveats of the study: Sharing across four donors was seen in roughly 5% of naive CD4 clonotypes.

The V end was cut by 5 bases, the J end by 5 bases, with 11 bases between. Germline CDR1 MNHEY, CDR2 SVGAGI. This CDR3 has 13 residues. The method was immunoSEQ multiplex PCR; TCRdb's version includes in-frame clones alone and lacks a portion of them. Among around 2.3 million clones listed, roughly 95% were seen once. A remark on this clone: Antigen specificity is unknown.

This chain connects TRBV6-5 to TRBJ2-3, with TRBD2 as a possible D gene (5 bases). The sample consisted of naive CD4+ T cells sorted from blood. Documented subset: CD45RA+ positively selected. The clonotype was recovered from a man younger than 35 in good health. The CDR3 region is CASSDGIGDTQYF. The DNA for the CDR3 is TGTGCCAGCAGTGACGGGATAGGAGATACGCAGTATTTT.